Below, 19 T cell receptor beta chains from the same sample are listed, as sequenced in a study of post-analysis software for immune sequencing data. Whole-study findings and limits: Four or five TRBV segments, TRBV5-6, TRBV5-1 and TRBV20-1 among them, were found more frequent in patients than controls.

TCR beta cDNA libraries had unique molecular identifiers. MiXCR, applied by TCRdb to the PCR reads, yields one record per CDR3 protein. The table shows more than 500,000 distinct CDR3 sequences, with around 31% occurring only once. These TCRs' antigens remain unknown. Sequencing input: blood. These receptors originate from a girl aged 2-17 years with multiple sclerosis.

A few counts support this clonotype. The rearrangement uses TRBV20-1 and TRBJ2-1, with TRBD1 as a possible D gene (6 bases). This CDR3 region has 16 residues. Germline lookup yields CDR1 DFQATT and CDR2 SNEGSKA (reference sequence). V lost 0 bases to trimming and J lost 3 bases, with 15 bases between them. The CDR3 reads CSARDVETGHYNEQFF. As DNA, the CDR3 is TGCAGTGCTAGAGACGTCGAGACAGGTCACTACAATGAGCAGTTCTTC.

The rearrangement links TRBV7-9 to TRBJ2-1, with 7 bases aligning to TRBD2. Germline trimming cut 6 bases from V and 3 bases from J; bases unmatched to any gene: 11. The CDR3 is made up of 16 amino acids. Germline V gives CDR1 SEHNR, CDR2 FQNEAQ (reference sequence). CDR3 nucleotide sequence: TGTGCCAGCAGTCCTTGGGCGGGGGACTACTACAATGAGCAGTTCTTC. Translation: CASSPWAGDYYNEQFF.

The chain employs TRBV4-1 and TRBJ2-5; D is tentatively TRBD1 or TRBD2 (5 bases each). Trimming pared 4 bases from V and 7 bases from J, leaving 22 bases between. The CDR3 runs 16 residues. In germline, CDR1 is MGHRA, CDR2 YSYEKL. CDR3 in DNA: TGCGCCAGCAGCCTCCAGACCGGGCCTAGTGGGGGGACCCAGTACTTC. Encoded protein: CASSLQTGPSGGTQYF.

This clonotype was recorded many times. The CDR3: CASRQSGANVLTF. The CDR3 DNA reads TGTGCCAGCAGGCAGTCTGGGGCCAACGTCCTGACTTTC. The chain joins TRBV12-3 or TRBV12-4 to TRBJ2-6, with D hard to call. The CDR3 runs to 13 residues. With 6 bases removed from V and 1 base from J, the gap between germline ends came to 4 bases.

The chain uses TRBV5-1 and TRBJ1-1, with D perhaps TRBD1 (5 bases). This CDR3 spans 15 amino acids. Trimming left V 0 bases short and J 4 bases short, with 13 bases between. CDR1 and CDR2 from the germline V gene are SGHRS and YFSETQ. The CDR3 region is CASSLASGTGTEAFF. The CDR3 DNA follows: TGCGCCAGCAGCTTGGCGAGCGGGACGGGCACTGAAGCTTTCTTT.

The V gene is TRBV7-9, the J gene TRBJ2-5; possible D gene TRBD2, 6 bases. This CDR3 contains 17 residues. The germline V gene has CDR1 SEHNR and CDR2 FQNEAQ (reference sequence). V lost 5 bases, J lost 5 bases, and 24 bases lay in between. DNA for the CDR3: TGTGCCAGCAGCCCCTATATCGGGGGAACTAGTGTGGAGACCCAGTACTTC. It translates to CASSPYIGGTSVETQYF.

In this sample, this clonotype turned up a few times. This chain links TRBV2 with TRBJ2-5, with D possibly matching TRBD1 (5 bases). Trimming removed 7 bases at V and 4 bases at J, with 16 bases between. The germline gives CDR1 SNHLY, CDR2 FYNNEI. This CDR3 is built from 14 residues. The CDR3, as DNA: TGTGCCAGCACGTCCCAAGGGGTTGGAGAGACCCAGTACTTC. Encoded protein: CASTSQGVGETQYF.

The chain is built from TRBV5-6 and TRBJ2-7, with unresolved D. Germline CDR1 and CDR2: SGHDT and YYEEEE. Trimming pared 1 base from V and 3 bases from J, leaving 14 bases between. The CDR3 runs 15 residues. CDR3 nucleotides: TGTGCCAGCAGCTTGACGGCGCTAAGAGACTACGAGCAGTACTTC. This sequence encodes CASSLTALRDYEQYF.

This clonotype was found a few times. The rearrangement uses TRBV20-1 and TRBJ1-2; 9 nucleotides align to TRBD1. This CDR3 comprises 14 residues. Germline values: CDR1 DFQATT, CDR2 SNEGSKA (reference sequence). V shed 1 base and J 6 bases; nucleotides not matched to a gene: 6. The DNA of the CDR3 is TGCAGTGCTAGAGTAACAGGGGGCATCGATGGCTACACCTTC. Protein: CSARVTGGIDGYTF.

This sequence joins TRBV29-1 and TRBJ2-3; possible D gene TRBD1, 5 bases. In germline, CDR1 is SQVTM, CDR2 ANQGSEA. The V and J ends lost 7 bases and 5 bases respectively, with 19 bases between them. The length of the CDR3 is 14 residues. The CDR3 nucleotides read TGCAGCGCCGGTGGGGCCCTCTCGGGAGATACGCAGTATTTT. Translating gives CSAGGALSGDTQYF.

The CDR3 here is CASSPGVGTDTQYF. CDR3 sequence (DNA): TGTGCCAGCAGCCCTGGTGTGGGGACAGATACGCAGTATTTT. The rearrangement links TRBV3-1 to TRBJ2-3; no clear D. The CDR3 runs 14 residues. The germline V gene has CDR1 LGHDT and CDR2 YNNKEL (reference sequence). V gave up 4 bases and J gave up 3 bases, with 11 bases separating them.

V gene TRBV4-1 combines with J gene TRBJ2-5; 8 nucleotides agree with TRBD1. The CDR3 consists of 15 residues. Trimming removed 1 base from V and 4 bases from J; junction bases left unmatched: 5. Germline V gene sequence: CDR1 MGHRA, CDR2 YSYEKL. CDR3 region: CASSQGWTGIETQYF. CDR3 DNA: TGCGCCAGCAGCCAAGGTTGGACAGGGATAGAGACCCAGTACTTC.

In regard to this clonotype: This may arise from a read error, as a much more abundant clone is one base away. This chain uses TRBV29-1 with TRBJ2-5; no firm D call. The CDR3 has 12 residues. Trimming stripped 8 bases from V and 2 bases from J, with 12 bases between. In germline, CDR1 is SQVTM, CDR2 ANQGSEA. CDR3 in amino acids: CSTAVGQETQYF. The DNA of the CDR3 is TGCAGCACTGCAGTAGGGCAAGAGACCCAGTACTTC.

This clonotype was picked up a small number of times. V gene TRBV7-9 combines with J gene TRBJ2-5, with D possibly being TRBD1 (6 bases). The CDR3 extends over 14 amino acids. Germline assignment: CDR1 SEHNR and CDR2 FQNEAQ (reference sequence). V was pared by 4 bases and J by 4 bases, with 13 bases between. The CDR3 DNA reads TGTGCCAGCAGCTCCCCCCAGGGGCGAGAGACCCAGTACTTC. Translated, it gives CASSSPQGRETQYF.

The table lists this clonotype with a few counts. The chain's CDR3 is CASSTGPWELTEYGYTF. CDR3 DNA sequence: TGTGCCAGCAGTACCGGGCCTTGGGAGCTCACTGAGTATGGCTACACCTTC. V gene TRBV6-2 or TRBV6-3 combines with J gene TRBJ1-2; D is unclear. CDR3 length: 17 residues. Germline CDR1 is MNHEY and CDR2 is SVGEGT. Trimming took 5 bases from V and 5 from J, leaving 24 bases between them.

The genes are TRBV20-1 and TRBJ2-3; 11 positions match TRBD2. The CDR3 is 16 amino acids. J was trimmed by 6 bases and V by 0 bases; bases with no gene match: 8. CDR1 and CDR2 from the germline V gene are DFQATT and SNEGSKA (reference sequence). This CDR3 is CSARDGVAGGRDTQYF. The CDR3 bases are TGCAGTGCTAGAGATGGGGTAGCGGGGGGGCGCGATACGCAGTATTTT.

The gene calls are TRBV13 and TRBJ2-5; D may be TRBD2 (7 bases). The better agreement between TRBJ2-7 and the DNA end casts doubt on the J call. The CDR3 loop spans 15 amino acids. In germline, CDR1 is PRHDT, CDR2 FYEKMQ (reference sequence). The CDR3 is CASSLKFGGPHEQYF. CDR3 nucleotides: TGTGCCAGCAGCTTAAAGTTCGGGGGGCCCCACGAGCAGTACTTC.

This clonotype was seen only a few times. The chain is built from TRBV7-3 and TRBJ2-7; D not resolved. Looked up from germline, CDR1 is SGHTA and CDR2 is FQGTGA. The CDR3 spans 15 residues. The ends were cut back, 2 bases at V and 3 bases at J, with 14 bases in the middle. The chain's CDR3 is CASSLGPAEYYEQYF. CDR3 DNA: TGTGCCAGCAGCTTAGGCCCGGCAGAATACTACGAGCAGTACTTC.

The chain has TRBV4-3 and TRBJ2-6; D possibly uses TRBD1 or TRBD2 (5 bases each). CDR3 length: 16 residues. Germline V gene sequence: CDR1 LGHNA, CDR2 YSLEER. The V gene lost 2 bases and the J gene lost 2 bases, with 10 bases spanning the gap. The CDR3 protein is CASSQSRETGANVLTF. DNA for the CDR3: TGCGCCAGCAGCCAATCCAGGGAGACTGGGGCCAACGTCCTGACTTTC.